These 23 T cell receptor beta chains were all obtained from the same sample, sequenced in a study of identical twins. TCRdb re-called the 5' RACE reads through MiXCR, storing one row per CDR3 protein. There are 540,000 or so distinct CDR3 sequences in the sample; approximately 20% occur only once, and approximately 0.52% lies in the top ten. A further study also used this sample, focusing on yellow fever vaccine responses in identical twins.

The material sequenced was CD4+ T cells sorted from blood. The receptors originated from a young woman in good health.

The chain employs TRBV12-3 or TRBV12-4 and TRBJ2-2; the D gene could be TRBD1 or TRBD2 (5 bases each). There are 14 residues in the CDR3. The germline V and J ends were trimmed by 7 bases and 7 bases, with 16 bases remaining between them. The CDR3 protein is CASILNWGRGELFF. The CDR3 region has the DNA TGTGCCAGCATCCTAAATTGGGGACGCGGGGAGCTGTTTTTT.

The table lists this clonotype with a few counts. The chain is built from TRBV27 and TRBJ2-1; the match to TRBD2 covers 12 bases. The germline V gene has CDR1 MNHEY and CDR2 SMNVEV (reference sequence). The trim removed 4 bases at V and 6 bases at J, leaving 4 bases unmatched. The CDR3 runs 15 residues. The CDR3 sequence: CASSWLAGGINEQFF. The CDR3 coding sequence is TGTGCCAGCAGTTGGCTAGCGGGAGGGATCAATGAGCAGTTCTTC.

V is TRBV5-5 and J is TRBJ2-5; 9 nucleotides line up with TRBD1. The ends lost 4 bases at V and 5 bases at J; junction bases unmatched: 6. The CDR3 consists of 14 residues. In germline, CDR1 is SGHKS, CDR2 YYEKEE (reference sequence). The CDR3 loop is CASSPGGQGETQYF. In DNA form, the CDR3 reads TGTGCCAGCAGCCCGGGAGGACAGGGGGAGACCCAGTACTTC.

The V gene is TRBV4-1, the J gene TRBJ2-7, with a possible D match to TRBD1 (6 bases). From germline, CDR1 is MGHRA and CDR2 YSYEKL. There are 14 residues in the CDR3. V lost 2 bases to trimming and J lost 1 base, with 9 bases between them. Here the CDR3 DNA reads TGCGCCAGCAGCCAACCGACAGGATCCTACGAGCAGTACTTC. Translating it yields CASSQPTGSYEQYF.

This clonotype appeared many times. This sequence joins TRBV12-3 or TRBV12-4 and TRBJ2-6; D gene uncertain. The CDR3 totals 14 residues. V was trimmed by 5 bases and J by 1 base, leaving 6 bases between them. DNA for the CDR3: TGTGCCAGCAGTCTACGATCTGGGGCCAACGTCCTGACTTTC. Amino acid sequence: CASSLRSGANVLTF.

This clonotype has just a few counts. The rearrangement uses TRBV3-1 and TRBJ2-5, with D unresolved. The CDR3 is 16 amino acids. CDR1 LGHDT and CDR2 YNNKEL come from the germline V gene (reference sequence). Trimming cost V 0 bases and J 4 bases, with 15 bases left between them. The CDR3 nucleotides are TGTGCCAGCAGCCAAGACGGCAAAAGTGGGGTAGAGACCCAGTACTTC. Protein: CASSQDGKSGVETQYF.

There are many counts of this clonotype. The rearrangement joins TRBV4-1 to TRBJ1-2, with no clear D. V was shortened by 1 base and J by 3 bases, with 12 bases between the two germline ends. The CDR3 is 15 amino acids. Germline V CDR1 and CDR2: MGHRA, YSYEKL. The CDR3 spells CASSQVLKTDYGYTF. The DNA of the CDR3 is TGCGCCAGCAGCCAAGTCCTTAAGACGGACTATGGCTACACCTTC.

The chain employs TRBV2 and TRBJ2-2; TRBD1 aligns across 8 bases. V shed 5 bases, J shed 6 bases, and the junction held 2 bases outside the gene matches. This CDR3 spans 13 amino acids. Germline-derived CDR1 and CDR2 are SNHLY and FYNNEI. The CDR3 DNA reads as TGTGCCAGCAGTCGGACAGGGCCCGGGGAGCTGTTTTTT. This gives the protein CASSRTGPGELFF.

The chain combines TRBV7-2 with TRBJ1-2; unclear D gene. From germline, CDR1 is SGHTA and CDR2 FQGNSA. V was pared by 2 bases and J by 0 bases, with 4 bases between. CDR3 size: 13 residues. CDR3 sequence: CASSLNPNYGYTF. CDR3 nucleotide sequence: TGTGCCAGCAGCTTAAACCCTAACTATGGCTACACCTTC.

This clonotype was counted a few times. DNA for the CDR3: TGTGCCAGCACAGCAGGTGGAAGCCAAGAGACCCAGTACTTC. Its translation: CASTAGGSQETQYF. The chain has TRBV12-3 or TRBV12-4 and TRBJ2-5; D gene uncertain. V lost 7 bases to trimming and J lost 1 base, with 13 bases between them. The CDR3 has 14 residues.

The chain links TRBV7-2 to TRBJ2-2, with D perhaps TRBD1 (6 bases). Trimming left V 4 bases short and J 5 bases short, with 14 bases between. Germline assignment: CDR1 SGHTA and CDR2 FQGNSA. The CDR3 extends over 15 amino acids. The CDR3 spells CASSYRTTGTGELFF. The CDR3 nucleotides read TGTGCCAGCAGCTATAGGACAACAGGGACCGGGGAGCTGTTTTTT. Complete variable domain (other parts from reference TRBV7-2 and TRBJ2-2): GAGVSQSPSNKVTEKGKDVELRCDPISGHTALYWYRQSLGQGLEFLIYFQGNSAPDKSGLPSDRFSAERTGGSVSTLTIQRTQQEDSAVYLCASSYRTTGTGELFFGEGSRLTVL.

The chain has TRBV12-3 or TRBV12-4 and TRBJ2-5; D tentatively fits TRBD1 or TRBD2 (5 bases each). The CDR3 sequence is 14 residues long. Trimming removed 3 bases from V and 4 bases from J, with 12 bases in between. Here the CDR3 DNA reads TGTGCCAGCAGTTTCGGGGACCGCTCAGAGACCCAGTACTTC. Amino acid sequence: CASSFGDRSETQYF.

This clonotype has only a few counts. This chain links TRBV27 with TRBJ2-3; TRBD1 might be the D (5 bases). The CDR3 is 14 residues long. The V gene's germline CDR1 is MNHEY and CDR2 SMNVEV (reference sequence). Trimming cost V 5 bases and J 5 bases, with 14 bases left between them. In DNA, the CDR3 is TGTGCCAGCAGTCCCCACAGGCATCTAGATACGCAGTATTTT. Translating it yields CASSPHRHLDTQYF.

This clonotype was picked up a small number of times. The chain recombines TRBV10-2 with TRBJ2-1; maybe TRBD2 (6 bases). This CDR3 has 16 residues. Trimming pared 2 bases from V and 0 bases from J, leaving 11 bases between. The germline gives CDR1 WSHSY, CDR2 SAAADI. CDR3 loop: CASSEGREGSYNEQFF. Written as DNA, the CDR3 is TGCGCCAGCAGTGAGGGGCGGGAAGGCTCCTACAATGAGCAGTTCTTC.

This chain connects TRBV20-1 to TRBJ2-7, with D perhaps matching TRBD1 or TRBD2 (6 bases each). The CDR3 is made up of 16 amino acids. Trimming took off 6 bases at V and 0 bases at J, with 21 bases between the two ends. The V gene's germline CDR1 is DFQATT and CDR2 SNEGSKA (reference sequence). CDR3 coding DNA: TGCAGTGCCAGCAGGGGTCTAGCGCCACACTCCTACGAGCAGTACTTC. This sequence encodes CSASRGLAPHSYEQYF.

The chain couples TRBV3-1 to TRBJ1-4; the match to TRBD1 covers 7 bases. V lost 0 bases to trimming and J lost 7 bases; unmatched junction nucleotides: 5. CDR1 is LGHDT and CDR2 is YNNKEL in the germline V gene (reference sequence). This CDR3 region has 15 residues. This CDR3 reads CASSQEWTGAEKLFF. The CDR3 nucleotides are TGTGCCAGCAGCCAAGAATGGACAGGTGCTGAAAAACTGTTTTTT.

In its sample, this clonotype was seen a few times. The CDR3 nucleotides are TGCGCCAGCCGCTTGCCGTCCTACGAGCAGTACGTC. This gives the protein CASRLPSYEQYV. V gene TRBV5-1 combines with J gene TRBJ2-7; no firm D call. The CDR3 sequence is 12 residues long. Germline V CDR1 and CDR2: SGHRS, YFSETQ.

A few counts support this clonotype. The chain employs TRBV12-3 or TRBV12-4 and TRBJ2-3, with TRBD2 as a possible D gene (5 bases). Between the trimmed V and J ends, which lost 6 bases and 1 base, there was a span of 14 bases. The length of the CDR3 is 15 residues. DNA of the CDR3: TGTGCCAGCAGCCTTAGGGCGGGCCGCACAGATACGCAGTATTTT. This sequence encodes CASSLRAGRTDTQYF.

The rearrangement links TRBV29-1 to TRBJ2-1; possibly TRBD1 or TRBD2 for D (6 bases each). CDR1 SQVTM and CDR2 ANQGSEA come from the germline V gene. Trimming removed 6 bases at V and 4 bases at J, with 13 bases between. There are 13 residues in the CDR3. CDR3 in DNA: TGCAGCGTGGGGGAGGACAGATACAATGAGCAGTTCTTC. As protein: CSVGEDRYNEQFF.

The chain links TRBV19 to TRBJ1-1; possible D gene TRBD1, 6 bases. There are 12 residues in the CDR3. Trimming took 7 bases from V and 7 from J, leaving 13 bases between them. CDR1 is LNHDA, CDR2 SQIVND, per germline (reference sequence). The CDR3 bases are TGTGCCAGTACCCCGAGGGACAATGAAGCTTTCTTT. Translated, it gives CASTPRDNEAFF.

The chain carries TRBV11-1 and TRBJ2-7; D might be TRBD2 (6 bases). Germline V gives CDR1 SGHAT, CDR2 FQDESV (reference sequence). The CDR3 consists of 17 residues. V lost 2 bases to trimming and J lost 1 base, with 18 bases between them. The CDR3 is CASSLSHTGLISYEQYF. The CDR3 DNA reads TGTGCCAGCAGCTTATCGCACACGGGACTGATTTCCTACGAGCAGTACTTC.

The chain combines TRBV12-3 or TRBV12-4 with TRBJ1-1; 7 bases fit TRBD1. The CDR3 consists of 15 residues. J lost 1 base, V lost 5 bases, and 7 bases had no gene match. The CDR3 DNA sequence: TGTGCCAGCAGTCCCACGGGACAGAAGAACACTGAAGCTTTCTTT. Protein sequence: CASSPTGQKNTEAFF.

This clonotype occurred a few times. In DNA, the CDR3 is TGTGCCATCACGCGTGGAACAGATACGCAGTATTTT. Its translation: CAITRGTDTQYF. V and J are TRBV10-3 and TRBJ2-3; D uncertain. CDR3 length equals 12 residues. V lost 7 bases to trimming and J lost 3 bases, with 8 bases between them. The germline CDR1 and CDR2 sequences are ENHRY and SYGVKD.